Listed here is a single T cell receptor (beta chain). The length of the CDR3 is 16 residues. In germline, CDR1 is WNHNN, CDR2 SYGVQD (reference sequence). The J segment lost 2 bases and the V segment lost 4 bases, leaving 6 bases of the junction unmatched. Irradiated, violet-dye-labeled stimulator cells, some 200,000 in number, were plated with some 200,000 CFSE-labeled responder cells. CFSE-low proliferating responders, CD3+CD4+ and CD3+CD8+, were sorted post-reaction. This sample was included in a study of graft-versus-host responses after intestinal transplantation. Study summary: Recipients were given multivisceral, liver-intestinal, or isolated intestinal transplants.

The protocol was immunoSEQ multiplex PCR, while the TCRdb copy is restricted to in-frame clones and leaves out a portion. The table includes some 13,000 clones, 30% to 40% detected once. Whole-study findings and limits: GvH clones turned up in recipient marrow; some had shown up first in ileum or blood.

This sequence originates from a human patient who received an intestinal transplant. The rearrangement links TRBV10-1 to TRBJ2-3; 10 bases align to TRBD2. The sample was alloreactive CD4+ T cells from a mixed lymphocyte reaction culture, taken before intestinal transplant. As for subset: CFSE-low proliferating T cells sorted from roughly 6-day pre-transplant mixed lymphocyte reaction (GvH or HvG direction). Written as DNA, the CDR3 is TGCGCCAGCAGTGCTCTAGCGGGGGACGTCACAGATACGCAGTATTTT. Translating it yields CASSALAGDVTDTQYF.